This is a list of T cell receptor beta chains from one sample in a study of Tregs in tolerant kidney transplant recipients. This table comes from immunoSEQ multiplex PCR, and its TCRdb copy is limited to in-frame clones, with some not included. The sample lists around 77,000 clones; less than 98% were seen once. The specimen comprised CD4+ T cells from blood, sampled before the transplant. Receptors originate from a human donor who received a combined kidney and bone marrow transplant. The CDR3 runs from the conserved cysteine through the conserved F or W. Each record gives: D gene, clone size, J gene, V gene, CDR3 DNA, CDR3 protein. The D gene is left open where the match is weak. A clone size is listed for some rows: how often the clone was seen (once, few, many), or a class if it is expanded.

TRBD1	NA	TRBJ2-7	TRBV19	TGTGCCAGTAGTGGGCAGGGGGACTACGAGCAGTACTTC	CASSGQGDYEQYF
TRBD2	NA	TRBJ2-7	TRBV5-4	TGTGCCAGCAGCGCGACTAGCGGGCCGAGCGAGCAGTACTTC	CASSATSGPSEQYF
NA	NA	TRBJ2-7	TRBV6-1	TGTGCCAGCAGGACCAACAGGGTCGGAGAGCAGTACTTC	CASRTNRVGEQYF
TRBD2	NA	TRBJ2-7	TRBV15	TGTGCCACCAGCGGTATAACTAGCGGGATCTACGAGCAGTACTTC	CATSGITSGIYEQYF
NA	once	TRBJ2-1	TRBV7-2	TGTGCCAGCACCCCCAGGTACAATGAGCAGTTCTTC	CASTPRYNEQFF
TRBD1	NA	TRBJ1-3	TRBV18	TGTGCCAGCTCTCCACAGGGGAACTCTGGAAACACCATATATTTT	CASSPQGNSGNTIYF
NA	NA	TRBJ1-4	TRBV7-9	TGTGCCAGCAGCCCGGGGAGGAGGGGTGAAAAACTGTTTTTT	CASSPGRRGEKLFF
NA	NA	TRBJ2-5	TRBV4-2	TGTGCCAGCAGCCGCGAAAGAGAGACCCAGTACTTC	CASSRERETQYF
TRBD1	NA	TRBJ2-2	TRBV6-6	TGTGCCAGCAGTCAGAGGACAGGGGCCGGGGAGCTGTTTTTT	CASSQRTGAGELFF
NA	once	TRBJ1-1	TRBV4-2	TGTGCCAGCAGCCAAGAAGGCGGGGGCACTGAAGCTTTCTTT	CASSQEGGGTEAFF
NA	NA	TRBJ1-1	TRBV6-5	TGTGCCAGCAAAGGGGGACCCACCGCCGGCACTGAAGCTTTCTTT	CASKGGPTAGTEAFF
TRBD1	once	TRBJ2-2	TRBV7-6	TGTGCCAGCAGACCATGGGACAGGGCCACCGGGGAGCTGTTTTTT	CASRPWDRATGELFF
NA	NA	TRBJ1-3	TRBV28	TGTGCCAGCGTCGAGGCCCACTCTGGAAACACCATATATTTT	CASVEAHSGNTIYF
NA	NA	TRBJ1-2	TRBV27	TGTGCCAGCAGTTCCGCCTCGGGAGGGCTCTATGGCTACACCTTC	CASSSASGGLYGYTF
TRBD2	NA	TRBJ2-7	TRBV4-3	TGCGCCAGCAGCCAAGATCACCAATCTAGCGGGGGCTACGAGCAGTACTTC	CASSQDHQSSGGYEQYF
NA	NA	TRBJ2-7	TRBV30	TGTGCCTGGACGGGTGCTTACGAGCAGTACTTC	CAWTGAYEQYF
TRBD2	NA	TRBJ2-3	TRBV11-2	TGTGCCAGCAGCTTACAGCGGGGGCGCACAGATACGCAGTATTTT	CASSLQRGRTDTQYF